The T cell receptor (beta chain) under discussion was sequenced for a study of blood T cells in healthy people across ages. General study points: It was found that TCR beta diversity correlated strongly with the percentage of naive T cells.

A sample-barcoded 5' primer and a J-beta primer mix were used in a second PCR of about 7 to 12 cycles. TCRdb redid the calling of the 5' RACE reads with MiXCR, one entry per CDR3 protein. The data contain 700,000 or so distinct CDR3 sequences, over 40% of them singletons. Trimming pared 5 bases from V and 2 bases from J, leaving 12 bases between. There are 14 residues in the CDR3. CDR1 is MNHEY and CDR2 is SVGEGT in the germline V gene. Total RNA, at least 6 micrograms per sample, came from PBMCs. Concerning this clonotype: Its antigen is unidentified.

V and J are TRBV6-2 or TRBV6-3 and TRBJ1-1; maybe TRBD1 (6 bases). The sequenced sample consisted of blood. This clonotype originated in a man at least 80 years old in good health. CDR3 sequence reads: CASSQGQNNTEAFF. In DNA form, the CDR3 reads TGTGCCAGCAGTCAAGGACAGAATAACACTGAAGCTTTCTTT.